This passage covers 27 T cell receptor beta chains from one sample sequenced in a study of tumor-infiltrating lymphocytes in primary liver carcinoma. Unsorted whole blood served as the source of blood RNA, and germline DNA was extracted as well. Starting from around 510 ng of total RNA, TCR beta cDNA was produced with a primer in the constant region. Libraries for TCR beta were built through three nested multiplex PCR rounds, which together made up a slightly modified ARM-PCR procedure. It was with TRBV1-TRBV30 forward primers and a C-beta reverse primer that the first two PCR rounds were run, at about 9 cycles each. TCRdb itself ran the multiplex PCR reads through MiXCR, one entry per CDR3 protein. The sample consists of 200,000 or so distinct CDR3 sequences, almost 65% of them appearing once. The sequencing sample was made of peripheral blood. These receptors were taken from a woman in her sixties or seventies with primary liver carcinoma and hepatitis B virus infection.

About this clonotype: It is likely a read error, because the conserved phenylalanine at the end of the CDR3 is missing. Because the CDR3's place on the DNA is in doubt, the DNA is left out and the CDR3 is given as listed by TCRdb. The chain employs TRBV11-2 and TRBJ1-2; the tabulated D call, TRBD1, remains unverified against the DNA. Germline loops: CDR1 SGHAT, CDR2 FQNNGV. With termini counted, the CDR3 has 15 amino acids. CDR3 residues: CASSLEGASGGGHTL.

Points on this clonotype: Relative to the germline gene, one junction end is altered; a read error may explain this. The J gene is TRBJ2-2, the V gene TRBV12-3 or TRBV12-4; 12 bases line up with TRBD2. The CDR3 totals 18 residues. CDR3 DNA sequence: TGTTCCAGCACTCGTCGGACTAGCGGGATTCTTAACACCCGGGAGCTGTTTTTT. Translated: CSSTRRTSGILNTRELFF.

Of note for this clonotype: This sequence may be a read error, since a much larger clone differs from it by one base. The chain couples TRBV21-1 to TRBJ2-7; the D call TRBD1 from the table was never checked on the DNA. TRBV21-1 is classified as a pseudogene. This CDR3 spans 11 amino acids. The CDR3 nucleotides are TGTGCCAGCAGATTGGGGGGCGAGCAGTACTTC. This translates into CASRLGGEQYF.

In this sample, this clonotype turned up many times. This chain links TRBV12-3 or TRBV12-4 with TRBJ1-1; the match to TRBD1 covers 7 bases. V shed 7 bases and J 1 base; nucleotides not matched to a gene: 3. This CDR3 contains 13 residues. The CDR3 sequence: CASKRQGNTEAFF. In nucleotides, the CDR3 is TGTGCCAGCAAGAGACAGGGGAACACTGAAGCTTTCTTT.

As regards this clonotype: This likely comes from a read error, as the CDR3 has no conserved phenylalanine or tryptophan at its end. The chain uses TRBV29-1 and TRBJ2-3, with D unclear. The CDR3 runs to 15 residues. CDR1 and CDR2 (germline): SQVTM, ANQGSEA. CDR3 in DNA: TGCAGCGCCATGCCGCGGAACGTGGGAACAGATATGCAGTATCTT. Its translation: CSAMPRNVGTDMQYL.

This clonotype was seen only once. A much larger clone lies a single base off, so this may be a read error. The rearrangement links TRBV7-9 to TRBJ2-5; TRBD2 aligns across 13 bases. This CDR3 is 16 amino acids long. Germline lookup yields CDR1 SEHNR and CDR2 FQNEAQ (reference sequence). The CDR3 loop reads CASSHGLAGEGETQHF. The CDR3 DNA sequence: TGTGCCAGCAGCCACGGACTAGCGGGAGAGGGGGAGACCCAGCACTTC.

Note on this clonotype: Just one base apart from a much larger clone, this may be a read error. The CDR3 region is CASSQTGLSNEKLSF. DNA for the CDR3: TGCGCCAGCAGCCAGACAGGGTTATCTAATGAAAAACTGTCTTTT. The chain has TRBV4-1 and TRBJ1-4; 7 bases map to TRBD1. The CDR3 consists of 15 residues. Germline V gene sequence: CDR1 MGHRA, CDR2 YSYEKL.

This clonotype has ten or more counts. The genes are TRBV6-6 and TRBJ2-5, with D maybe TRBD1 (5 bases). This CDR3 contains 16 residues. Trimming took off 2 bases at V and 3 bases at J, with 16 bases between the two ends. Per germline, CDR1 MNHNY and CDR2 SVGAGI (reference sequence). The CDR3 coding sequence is TGTGCCAGCAGTTACCCCCCTGGACACCAGAAAGAGACCCAGTACTTC. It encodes CASSYPPGHQKETQYF.

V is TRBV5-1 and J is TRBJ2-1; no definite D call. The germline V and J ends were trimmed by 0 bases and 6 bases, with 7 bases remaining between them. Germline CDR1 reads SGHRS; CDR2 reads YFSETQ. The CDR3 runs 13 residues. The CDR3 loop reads CASSLGQVNEQFF. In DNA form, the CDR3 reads TGCGCCAGCAGCTTGGGTCAGGTCAATGAGCAGTTCTTC.

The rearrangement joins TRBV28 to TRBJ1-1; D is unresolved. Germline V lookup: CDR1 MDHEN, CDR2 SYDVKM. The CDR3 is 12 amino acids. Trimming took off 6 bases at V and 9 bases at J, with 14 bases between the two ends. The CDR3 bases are TGTGCCAGCAGCCCCTGGATAGATAAAGCTTTCTTT. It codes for CASSPWIDKAFF. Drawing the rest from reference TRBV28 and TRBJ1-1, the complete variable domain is DVKVTQSSRYLVKRTGEKVFLECVQDMDHENMFWYRQDPGLGLRLIYFSYDVKMKEKGDIPEGYSVSREKKERFSLILESASTNQTSMYLCASSPWIDKAFFGQGTRLTVV.

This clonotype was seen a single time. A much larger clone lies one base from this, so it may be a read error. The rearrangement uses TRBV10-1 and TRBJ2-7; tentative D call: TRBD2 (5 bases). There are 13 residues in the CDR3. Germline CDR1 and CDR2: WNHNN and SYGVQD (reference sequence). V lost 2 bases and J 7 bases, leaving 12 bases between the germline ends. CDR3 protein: CASSETPTGEQYF. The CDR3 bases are TGCGCCAGCAGTGAGACACCTACGGGAGAGCAGTACTTC.

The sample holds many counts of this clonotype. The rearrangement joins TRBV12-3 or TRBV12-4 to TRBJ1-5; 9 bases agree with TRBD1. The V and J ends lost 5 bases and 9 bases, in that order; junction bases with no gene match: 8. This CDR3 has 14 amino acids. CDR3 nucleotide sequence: TGTGCCAGCAGTCGACAGGGGGAAGGCGGGCCCCAGCATTTT. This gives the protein CASSRQGEGGPQHF.

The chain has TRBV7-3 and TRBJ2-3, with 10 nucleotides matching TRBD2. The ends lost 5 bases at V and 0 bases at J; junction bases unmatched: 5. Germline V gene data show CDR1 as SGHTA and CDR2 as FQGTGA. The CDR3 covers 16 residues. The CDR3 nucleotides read TGTGCCAGCAGCCTAGGACTAGCGGCAAGCACAGATACGCAGTATTTT. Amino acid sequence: CASSLGLAASTDTQYF.

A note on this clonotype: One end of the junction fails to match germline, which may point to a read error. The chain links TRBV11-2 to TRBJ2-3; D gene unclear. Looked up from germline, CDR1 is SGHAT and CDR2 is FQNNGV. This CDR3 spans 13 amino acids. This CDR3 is CASSIDPGDTQYF. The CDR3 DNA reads TGTGCGAGCAGCATAGATCCTGGAGATACGCAGTATTTT.

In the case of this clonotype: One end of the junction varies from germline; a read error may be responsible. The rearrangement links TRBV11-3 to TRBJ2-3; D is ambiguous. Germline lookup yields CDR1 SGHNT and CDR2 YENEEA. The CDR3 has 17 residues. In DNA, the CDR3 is TGTGCCAGTAGCTTAGATCTCCGGTCTGGTAGCACAGATACGCAGTATTTT. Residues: CASSLDLRSGSTDTQYF.

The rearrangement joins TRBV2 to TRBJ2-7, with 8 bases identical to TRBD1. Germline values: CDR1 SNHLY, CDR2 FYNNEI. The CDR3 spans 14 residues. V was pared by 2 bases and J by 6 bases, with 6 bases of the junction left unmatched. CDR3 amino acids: CASSERGRGPEQYF. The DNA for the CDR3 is TGTGCCAGCAGTGAAAGGGGCAGGGGGCCCGAGCAGTACTTC.

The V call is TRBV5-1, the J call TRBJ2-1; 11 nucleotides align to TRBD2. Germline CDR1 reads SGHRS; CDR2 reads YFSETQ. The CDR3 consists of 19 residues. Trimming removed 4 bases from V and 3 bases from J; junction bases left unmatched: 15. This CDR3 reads CASSHGLAGELALYNEQFF. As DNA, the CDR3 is TGCGCCAGCAGCCACGGACTAGCGGGCGAGCTGGCCCTCTACAATGAGCAGTTCTTC.

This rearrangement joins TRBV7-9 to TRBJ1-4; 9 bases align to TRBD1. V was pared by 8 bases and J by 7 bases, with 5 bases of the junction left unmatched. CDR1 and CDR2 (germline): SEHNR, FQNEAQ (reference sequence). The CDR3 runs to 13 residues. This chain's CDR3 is CASGGQGGEKLFF. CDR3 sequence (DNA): TGTGCCAGCGGGGGACAGGGAGGTGAAAAACTGTTTTTT.

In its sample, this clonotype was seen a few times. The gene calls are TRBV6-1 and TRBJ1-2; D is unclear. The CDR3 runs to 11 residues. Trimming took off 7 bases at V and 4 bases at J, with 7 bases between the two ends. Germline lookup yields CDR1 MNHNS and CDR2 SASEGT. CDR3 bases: TGTGCCAGCAAGAACATCTATGGCTACACCTTC. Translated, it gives CASKNIYGYTF.

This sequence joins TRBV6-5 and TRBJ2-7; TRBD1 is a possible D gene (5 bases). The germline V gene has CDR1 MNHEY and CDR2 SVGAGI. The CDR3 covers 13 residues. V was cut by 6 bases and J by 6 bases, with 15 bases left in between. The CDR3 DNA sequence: TGTGCCAGCAGGACAGTGGGCCCGGGCGAGCAGTACTTC. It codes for CASRTVGPGEQYF.

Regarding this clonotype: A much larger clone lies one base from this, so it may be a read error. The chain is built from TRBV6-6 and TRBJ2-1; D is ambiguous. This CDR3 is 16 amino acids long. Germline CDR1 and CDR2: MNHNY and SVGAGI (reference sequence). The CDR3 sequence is CVSSYFVVPVYNEQFF. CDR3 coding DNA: TGTGTCAGCAGTTACTTTGTGGTCCCAGTTTACAATGAGCAGTTCTTC.

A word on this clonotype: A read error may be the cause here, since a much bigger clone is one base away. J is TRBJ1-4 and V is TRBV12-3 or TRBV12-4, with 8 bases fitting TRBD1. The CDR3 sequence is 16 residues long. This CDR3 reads CTSSLDGQGRHEKLFF. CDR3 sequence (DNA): TGTACCAGCAGTTTAGATGGACAGGGCCGGCATGAAAAACTGTTTTTT.

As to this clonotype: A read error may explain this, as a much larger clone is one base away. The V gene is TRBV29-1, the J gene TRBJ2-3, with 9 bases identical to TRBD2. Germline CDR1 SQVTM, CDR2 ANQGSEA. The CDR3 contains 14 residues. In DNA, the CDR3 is TGCAGCGTTGCTAGCGGGATTAGCACAGATATGCAGTATTTT. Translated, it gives CSVASGISTDMQYF.

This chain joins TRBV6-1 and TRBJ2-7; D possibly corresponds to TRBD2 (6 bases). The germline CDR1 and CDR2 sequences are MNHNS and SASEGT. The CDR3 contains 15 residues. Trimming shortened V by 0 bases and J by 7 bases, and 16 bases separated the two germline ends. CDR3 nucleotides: TGTGCCAGCAGTGAAGCCTGGAATGACGGGGGTGAGCAGTACTTC. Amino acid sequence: CASSEAWNDGGEQYF.

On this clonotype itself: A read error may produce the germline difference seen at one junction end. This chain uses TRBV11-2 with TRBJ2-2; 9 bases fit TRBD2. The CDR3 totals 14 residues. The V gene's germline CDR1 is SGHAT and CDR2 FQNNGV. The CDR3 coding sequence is TGTGCCAGCAGCAGGCGGGGGGGGTCCGGGGGGCTGTTTTTT. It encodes CASSRRGGSGGLFF.

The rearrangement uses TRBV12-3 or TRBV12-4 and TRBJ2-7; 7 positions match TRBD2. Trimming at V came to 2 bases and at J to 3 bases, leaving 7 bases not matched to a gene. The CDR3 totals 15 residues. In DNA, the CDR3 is TGTGCCAGCAGTTTAACCGCACTAGCGCGCTACGAGCAGTACTTC. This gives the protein CASSLTALARYEQYF.

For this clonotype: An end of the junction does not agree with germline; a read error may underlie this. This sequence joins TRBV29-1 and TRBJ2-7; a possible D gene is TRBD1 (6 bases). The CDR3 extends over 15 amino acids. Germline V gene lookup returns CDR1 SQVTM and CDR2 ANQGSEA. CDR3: CCVTGTRVSLRMEYF. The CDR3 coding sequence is TGCTGCGTTACCGGGACAAGGGTTTCCCTAAGAATGGAGTACTTC.